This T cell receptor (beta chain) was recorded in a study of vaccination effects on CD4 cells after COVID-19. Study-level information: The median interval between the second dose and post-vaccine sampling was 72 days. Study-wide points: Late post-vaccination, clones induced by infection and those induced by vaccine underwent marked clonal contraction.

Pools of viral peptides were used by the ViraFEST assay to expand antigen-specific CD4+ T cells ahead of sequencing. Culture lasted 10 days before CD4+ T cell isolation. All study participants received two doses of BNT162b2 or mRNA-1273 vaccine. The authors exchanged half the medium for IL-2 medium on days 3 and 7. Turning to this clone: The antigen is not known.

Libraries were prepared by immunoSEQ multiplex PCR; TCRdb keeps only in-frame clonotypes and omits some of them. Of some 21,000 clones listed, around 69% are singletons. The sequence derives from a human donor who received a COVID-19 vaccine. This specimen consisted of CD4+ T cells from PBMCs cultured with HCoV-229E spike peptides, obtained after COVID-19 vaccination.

In DNA form, the CDR3 reads TGTGCCAGCAGCGTAGGGACCCTAGGTGGTCAGCCCCAGCATTTT. Encoded protein: CASSVGTLGGQPQHF. The rearrangement links TRBV9 to TRBJ1-5; D remains ambiguous. V was shortened by 0 bases and J by 6 bases, with 13 bases between the two germline ends. Germline V gives CDR1 SGDLS, CDR2 YYNGEE. The CDR3 runs to 15 residues.